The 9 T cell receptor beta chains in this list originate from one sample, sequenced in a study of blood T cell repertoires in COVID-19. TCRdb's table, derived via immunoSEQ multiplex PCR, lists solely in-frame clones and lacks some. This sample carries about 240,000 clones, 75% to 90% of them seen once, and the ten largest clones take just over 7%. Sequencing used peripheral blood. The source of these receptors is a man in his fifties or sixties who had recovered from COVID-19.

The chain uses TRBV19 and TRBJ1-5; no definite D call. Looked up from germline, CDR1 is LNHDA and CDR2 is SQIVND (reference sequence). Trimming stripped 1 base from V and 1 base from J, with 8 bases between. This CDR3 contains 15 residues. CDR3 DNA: TGTGCCAGTAGTATAGCGGGAGGGAGCAATCAGCCCCAGCATTTT. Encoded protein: CASSIAGGSNQPQHF.

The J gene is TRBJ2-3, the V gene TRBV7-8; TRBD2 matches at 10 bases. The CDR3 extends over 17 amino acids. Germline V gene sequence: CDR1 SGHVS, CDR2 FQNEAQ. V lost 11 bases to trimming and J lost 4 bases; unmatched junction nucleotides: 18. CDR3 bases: TGTGCCGGAGCCCTGGTCCTTAGCGGGGGGCGTCCAGATACGCAGTATTTT. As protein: CAGALVLSGGRPDTQYF.

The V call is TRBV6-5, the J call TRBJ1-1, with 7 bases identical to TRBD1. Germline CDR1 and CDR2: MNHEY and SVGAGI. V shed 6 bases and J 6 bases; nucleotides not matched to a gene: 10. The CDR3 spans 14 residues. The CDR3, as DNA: TGTGCCAGCAGAGAGGGACAGCGAAATGCTGAAGCTTTCTTT. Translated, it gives CASREGQRNAEAFF.

As DNA, the CDR3 is TGTGCCAGTAGCGCGATTCCCGGGAGGGGGGACCCGGAGACCCAGTACTTC. Protein: CASSAIPGRGDPETQYF. The V call is TRBV19, the J call TRBJ2-5; TRBD2 aligns across 8 bases. V dropped 6 bases and J dropped 5; count of bases not matched to a gene: 17. The length of the CDR3 is 17 residues. CDR1 is LNHDA and CDR2 is SQIVND in the germline V gene (reference sequence).

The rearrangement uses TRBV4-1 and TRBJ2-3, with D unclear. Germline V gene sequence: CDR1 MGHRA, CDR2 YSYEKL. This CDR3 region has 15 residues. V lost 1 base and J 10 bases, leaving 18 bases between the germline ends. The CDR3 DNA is TGCGCCAGCAGCCAAGGGTTTTTTGGGCTACGGTCGCAGTATTTT. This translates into CASSQGFFGLRSQYF.

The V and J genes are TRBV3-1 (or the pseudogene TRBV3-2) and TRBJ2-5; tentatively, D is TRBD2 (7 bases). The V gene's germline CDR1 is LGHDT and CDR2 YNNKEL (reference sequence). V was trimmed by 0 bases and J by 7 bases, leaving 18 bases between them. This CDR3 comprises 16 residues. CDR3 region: CASSQDSSSRGATQYF. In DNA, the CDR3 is TGTGCCAGCAGCCAAGATTCTAGTAGCCGGGGGGCGACCCAGTACTTC.

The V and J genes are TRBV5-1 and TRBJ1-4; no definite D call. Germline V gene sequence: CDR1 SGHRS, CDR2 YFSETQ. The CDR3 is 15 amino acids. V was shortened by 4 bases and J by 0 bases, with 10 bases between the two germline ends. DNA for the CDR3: TGCGCCAGCAGCGCGCCCGGGGCAACTAATGAAAAACTGTTTTTT. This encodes CASSAPGATNEKLFF.

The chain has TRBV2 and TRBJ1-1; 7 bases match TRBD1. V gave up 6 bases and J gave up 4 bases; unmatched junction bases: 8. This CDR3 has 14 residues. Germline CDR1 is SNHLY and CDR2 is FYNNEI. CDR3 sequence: CASSEQGRITEAFF. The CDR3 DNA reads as TGTGCCAGCAGCGAACAGGGGAGAATCACTGAAGCTTTCTTT.

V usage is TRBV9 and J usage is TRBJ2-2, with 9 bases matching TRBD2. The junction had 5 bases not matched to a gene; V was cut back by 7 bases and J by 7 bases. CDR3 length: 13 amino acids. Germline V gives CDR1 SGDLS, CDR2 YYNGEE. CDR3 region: CASAAGGSGELFF. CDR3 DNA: TGTGCCAGCGCCGCGGGGGGGAGCGGGGAGCTGTTTTTT. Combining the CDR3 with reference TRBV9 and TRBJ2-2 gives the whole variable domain DSGVTQTPKHLITATGQRVTLRCSPRSGDLSVYWYQQSLDQGLQFLIQYYNGEERAKGNILERFSAQQFPDLHSELNLSSLELGDSALYFCASAAGGSGELFFGEGSRLTVL.